Listed here are 28 T cell receptor beta chains from one sample, sequenced in a study of blood T cell repertoires in COVID-19. Generated by immunoSEQ multiplex PCR, the TCRdb table keeps only in-frame clones and is missing some. The table has over 45,000 clones, under 85% seen once. Sequenced sample: peripheral blood. The receptors were gathered from a man aged 55 to 69 with active COVID-19.

This rearrangement joins TRBV2 to TRBJ2-5, with 11 bases lining up with TRBD2. The V gene end was trimmed by 7 bases and the J gene end by 4 bases; junction bases not matched to a gene: 8. Germline CDR1 is SNHLY and CDR2 is FYNNEI. The length of the CDR3 is 15 residues. The CDR3 region has the DNA TGTGCCAGCACTAATACCGGGACTAGCGGAGAGACCCAGTACTTC. Translating gives CASTNTGTSGETQYF.

The gene calls are TRBV6-4 and TRBJ2-1; D is perhaps TRBD1 (6 bases). The V end was cut by 3 bases, the J end by 7 bases, with 16 bases between. This CDR3 comprises 15 residues. CDR1 is MRHNA, CDR2 SNTAGT, per germline. The CDR3, as DNA: TGTGCCAGCAGTGATGGGGACCGAGGGGGAAATGAGCAGTTCTTC. Protein product: CASSDGDRGGNEQFF.

The V gene is TRBV15, the J gene TRBJ2-7; D is unresolved. The CDR3 sequence is 9 residues long. V lost 8 bases and J lost 6, with 5 bases in between. Germline V lookup: CDR1 LNHNV, CDR2 YYDKDF (reference sequence). The CDR3: CATEAEQYF. The CDR3 bases are TGTGCCACCGAGGCCGAGCAGTACTTC.

The V gene is TRBV9, the J gene TRBJ1-2; 8 nucleotides line up with TRBD1. The CDR3 has 15 amino acids. After removal of 3 bases from V and 3 bases from J, the junction contained 7 bases not matched to a gene. Germline-derived CDR1 and CDR2 are SGDLS and YYNGEE. In DNA form, the CDR3 reads TGTGCCAGCAGCGCCGCGGGGACAGGTGACTATGGCTACACCTTC. Protein product: CASSAAGTGDYGYTF.

The chain is built from TRBV28 and TRBJ1-6; unclear D gene. V was pared by 3 bases and J by 14 bases, with 17 bases between. Germline lookup yields CDR1 MDHEN and CDR2 SYDVKM. The CDR3 sequence is 14 residues long. The CDR3 nucleotides are TGTGCCAGCAGTTTTATGGGAGTAATTCAGGCCCTCCACTTT. Amino acid sequence: CASSFMGVIQALHF. Full variable domain (rest looked up from reference TRBV28 and TRBJ1-6): DVKVTQSSRYLVKRTGEKVFLECVQDMDHENMFWYRQDPGLGLRLIYFSYDVKMKEKGDIPEGYSVSREKKERFSLILESASTNQTSMYLCASSFMGVIQALHFGNGTRLTVT.

This rearrangement joins TRBV19 to TRBJ1-4, with D unclear. V was clipped by 6 bases and J by 5 bases, with 10 bases between them. Germline V CDR1 and CDR2: LNHDA, SQIVND (reference sequence). CDR3 length: 13 residues. The CDR3 loop is CASRNRKNEKLFF. The CDR3, as DNA: TGTGCCAGTAGGAATAGAAAGAATGAAAAACTGTTTTTT.

V is TRBV3-1 (or the pseudogene TRBV3-2) and J is TRBJ2-7; 12 nucleotides align to TRBD2. Unmatched junction bases numbered 4, after V lost 5 bases and J lost 2 bases. The CDR3 runs 15 residues. Germline V gives CDR1 LGHDT, CDR2 YNNKEL (reference sequence). The CDR3 here is CASSSRTSGAYEQYF. CDR3 DNA sequence: TGTGCCAGCAGCTCCCGGACTAGCGGGGCCTACGAGCAGTACTTC.

This rearrangement joins TRBV19 to TRBJ2-2; D remains ambiguous. V was cut by 4 bases and J by 3 bases, with 9 bases left in between. CDR3 size: 14 residues. CDR1 LNHDA and CDR2 SQIVND come from the germline V gene (reference sequence). CDR3 in DNA: TGTGCCAGTAGTAATAGAGATCACACCGGGGAGCTGTTTTTT. It translates to CASSNRDHTGELFF. The full variable domain, its missing parts supplied by reference TRBV19 and TRBJ2-2, is DGGITQSPKYLFRKEGQNVTLSCEQNLNHDAMYWYRQDPGQGLRLIYYSQIVNDFQKGDIAEGYSVSREKKESFPLTVTSAQKNPTAFYLCASSNRDHTGELFFGEGSRLTVL.

The genes are TRBV6-5 and TRBJ2-5; TRBD1 matches 11 bases. There are 15 residues in the CDR3. V was pared by 8 bases and J by 4 bases, with 9 bases of the junction left unmatched. The germline CDR1 and CDR2 sequences are MNHEY and SVGAGI. The CDR3 coding sequence is TGTGCCAGCCGTAACGCGGACAGGGGGCGAGAGACCCAGTACTTC. Amino acid sequence: CASRNADRGRETQYF.

The V call is TRBV7-2, the J call TRBJ2-3; possibly TRBD2 for D (5 bases). Trimming pared 1 base from V and 4 bases from J, leaving 12 bases between. The CDR3 consists of 15 residues. The V gene's germline CDR1 is SGHTA and CDR2 FQGNSA. The CDR3: CASSLEGVHADTQYF. DNA of the CDR3: TGTGCCAGCAGCTTAGAGGGAGTGCACGCAGATACGCAGTATTTT.

The gene calls are TRBV5-1 and TRBJ1-2, with D possibly matching TRBD1 (5 bases). Trimming cost V 2 bases and J 8 bases, with 16 bases left between them. There are 14 residues in the CDR3. Germline V CDR1 and CDR2: SGHRS, YFSETQ. In DNA, the CDR3 is TGCGCCAGCAGCTTACTGACAGTTCGGGGGGGCTACACCTTC. Its protein is CASSLLTVRGGYTF. The full variable domain, completed using reference TRBV5-1 and TRBJ1-2, is KAGVTQTPRYLIKTRGQQVTLSCSPISGHRSVSWYQQTPGQGLQFLFEYFSETQRNKGNFPGRFSGRQFSNSRSEMNVSTLELGDSALYLCASSLLTVRGGYTFGSGTRLTVV.

This sequence joins TRBV11-1 and TRBJ2-1; possible D gene TRBD1, 5 bases. This CDR3 is 15 amino acids long. Trimming stripped 1 base from V and 4 bases from J, with 11 bases between. Germline V gene data show CDR1 as SGHAT and CDR2 as FQDESV (reference sequence). The DNA of the CDR3 is TGTGCCAGCAGCTTAGACGGCGACAGATACAATGAGCAGTTCTTC. It yields the protein CASSLDGDRYNEQFF.

The rearrangement links TRBV19 to TRBJ2-3; D call uncertain. V was pared by 3 bases and J by 0 bases, with 10 bases between. From germline, CDR1 is LNHDA and CDR2 SQIVND (reference sequence). The CDR3 spans 15 residues. This CDR3 reads CASSIYAFSTDTQYF. CDR3 in DNA: TGTGCCAGTAGTATTTATGCGTTTAGCACAGATACGCAGTATTTT.

This clone occurred a few times. The chain recombines TRBV6-2 or TRBV6-3 with TRBJ1-1, with TRBD1 identical over 7 bases. Germline CDR1 MNHEY, CDR2 SVGEGT. The length of the CDR3 is 15 residues. Trimming removed 5 bases from V and 4 bases from J; junction bases left unmatched: 10. The CDR3 reads CASSGREGGSTEAFF. The CDR3 DNA reads TGTGCCAGCAGTGGACGGGAAGGGGGCAGCACTGAAGCTTTCTTT.

The chain uses TRBV10-3 and TRBJ1-2; 8 bases line up with TRBD1. Germline CDR1 ENHRY, CDR2 SYGVKD. Unmatched junction bases numbered 1, after V lost 0 bases and J lost 4 bases. CDR3 length: 14 amino acids. The CDR3 nucleotides are TGTGCCATCAGTGAGTCCGGGACAGGCTATGGCTACACCTTC. It translates to CAISESGTGYGYTF.

The chain joins TRBV5-6 to TRBJ2-7, with TRBD1 matching over 10 bases. The length of the CDR3 is 15 residues. Trimming took 4 bases from V and 7 from J; bases not matched to a gene: 11. Germline V gives CDR1 SGHDT, CDR2 YYEEEE. In DNA, the CDR3 is TGTGCCAGCAGCCCGCAAGGGACAGGGGAGCGGGAGCAGTACTTC. Amino acids: CASSPQGTGEREQYF.

This clone was detected once. This chain uses TRBV3-1 (or the pseudogene TRBV3-2) with TRBJ2-7; D may be TRBD2 (6 bases). V dropped 0 bases and J dropped 9 bases, with 12 bases sitting between them. This CDR3 comprises 13 residues. Germline V gene sequence: CDR1 LGHDT, CDR2 YNNKEL (reference sequence). The CDR3 DNA reads as TGTGCCAGCAGCCAAGACCCAGCGGGCCTGCAGTACTTC. Translating gives CASSQDPAGLQYF.

In this sample, this clone turned up once. The chain uses TRBV27 and TRBJ2-5; 7 bases are a match to TRBD1. There are 14 residues in the CDR3. The germline gives CDR1 MNHEY, CDR2 SMNVEV (reference sequence). With V trimmed by 0 bases and J by 5 bases, 3 bases remained unmatched. CDR3 in amino acids: CASSLSRGRETQYF. CDR3 nucleotide sequence: TGTGCCAGCAGTTTATCTAGGGGGCGGGAGACCCAGTACTTC.

This chain links TRBV6-5 with TRBJ2-2; 8 bases match TRBD1. J lost 0 bases, V lost 4 bases, and 4 bases had no gene match. The CDR3 runs to 16 residues. Germline values: CDR1 MNHEY, CDR2 SVGAGI. The CDR3 sequence is CASSLGQGANTGELFF. The DNA for the CDR3 is TGTGCCAGCAGTTTAGGACAGGGTGCGAACACCGGGGAGCTGTTTTTT.

The chain employs TRBV6-5 and TRBJ2-3; 8 bases align to TRBD2. CDR1 is MNHEY and CDR2 is SVGAGI in the germline V gene. The CDR3 totals 16 residues. The junction had 3 bases not matched to a gene; V was cut back by 0 bases and J by 1 base. CDR3 in DNA: TGTGCCAGCAGTTACTCGACGGGAGGGGGCACAGATACGCAGTATTTT. Translation: CASSYSTGGGTDTQYF.

The count of this clone is one. The rearrangement joins TRBV9 to TRBJ2-3; 13 bases are shared with TRBD2. Trimming removed 5 bases from V and 2 bases from J; junction bases left unmatched: 11. The length of the CDR3 is 18 residues. Germline values: CDR1 SGDLS, CDR2 YYNGEE. Here the CDR3 reads CASSAGLAGVFFTDTQYF. DNA of the CDR3: TGTGCCAGCAGTGCCGGACTAGCGGGAGTTTTTTTCACAGATACGCAGTATTTT.

This clone has just a few counts. This chain connects TRBV15 to TRBJ2-3; 7 bases fit TRBD2. The germline V gene encodes CDR1 LNHNV and CDR2 YYDKDF (reference sequence). This CDR3 spans 17 amino acids. V shed 3 bases, J shed 0 bases, and the junction held 9 bases outside the gene matches. As DNA, the CDR3 is TGTGCCACCAGCAGCAAACTAAGCGGGGCGAGCACAGATACGCAGTATTTT. Protein: CATSSKLSGASTDTQYF. Together with reference TRBV15 and TRBJ2-3, the CDR3 gives the full variable domain: DAMVIQNPRYQVTQFGKPVTLSCSQTLNHNVMYWYQQKSSQAPKLLFHYYDKDFNNEADTPDNFQSRRPNTSFCFLDIRSPGLGDTAMYLCATSSKLSGASTDTQYFGPGTRLTVL.

The CDR3 loop is CASRQGVAGELFF. CDR3 coding DNA: TGTGCCAGCAGACAGGGAGTAGCCGGGGAGCTGTTTTTT. This chain connects TRBV28 to TRBJ2-2; D possibly corresponds to TRBD1 (6 bases). The germline V gene encodes CDR1 MDHEN and CDR2 SYDVKM. Deletions cut 6 bases from V and 6 bases from J, with 11 bases between. This CDR3 contains 13 residues.

The table lists this clone with a few counts. V and J are TRBV29-1 and TRBJ2-2; 8 nucleotides match TRBD1. The trim removed 3 bases at V and 1 base at J, leaving 4 bases unmatched. CDR1 is SQVTM and CDR2 is ANQGSEA in the germline V gene. The CDR3 loop spans 15 amino acids. The DNA of the CDR3 is TGCAGCGTTGAGACAGGGGAAAGGAACACCGGGGAGCTGTTTTTT. This sequence encodes CSVETGERNTGELFF.

The chain joins TRBV7-9 to TRBJ2-2; 8 bases line up with TRBD2. The CDR3 totals 15 residues. V lost 4 bases and J lost 5; bases outside the gene matches: 6. Germline CDR1 is SEHNR and CDR2 is FQNEAQ (reference sequence). The DNA of the CDR3 is TGTGCCAGCAGCTCCGTAGCGGGGCCTACCGGGGAGCTGTTTTTT. Its protein product is CASSSVAGPTGELFF. Full variable domain (outside the CDR3, taken from reference TRBV7-9 and TRBJ2-2): DTGVSQNPRHKITKRGQNVTFRCDPISEHNRLYWYRQTLGQGPEFLTYFQNEAQLEKSRLLSDRFSAERPKGSFSTLEIQRTEQGDSAMYLCASSSVAGPTGELFFGEGSRLTVL.

The CDR3, as DNA: TGTGCCAGCAGTTCTATCACAGGTTACTATGTCCAGGAGCAGTACTTC. It is translated as CASSSITGYYVQEQYF. This sequence joins TRBV27 and TRBJ2-7; perhaps TRBD1 as D (5 bases). The germline CDR1 and CDR2 sequences are MNHEY and SMNVEV (reference sequence). CDR3 length equals 16 residues. V dropped 4 bases and J dropped 7 bases, with 23 bases sitting between them.

V is TRBV4-1 and J is TRBJ2-2, with TRBD1 matching 8 bases. J gave up 2 bases and V 5 bases, and 1 base lay outside the gene matches. This CDR3 is built from 14 residues. Germline values: CDR1 MGHRA, CDR2 YSYEKL. This CDR3 reads CASSDRGNTGELFF. DNA of the CDR3: TGCGCCAGCAGCGACAGGGGAAACACCGGGGAGCTGTTTTTT.

V usage is TRBV9 and J usage is TRBJ2-3; the match to TRBD2 covers 8 bases. The trim removed 2 bases at V and 3 bases at J, leaving 11 bases unmatched. Germline V gene sequence: CDR1 SGDLS, CDR2 YYNGEE. The CDR3 consists of 17 residues. CDR3 residues: CASSVRGGTSGTDTQYF. CDR3 bases: TGTGCCAGCAGCGTCCGCGGGGGGACGTCGGGGACAGATACGCAGTATTTT.